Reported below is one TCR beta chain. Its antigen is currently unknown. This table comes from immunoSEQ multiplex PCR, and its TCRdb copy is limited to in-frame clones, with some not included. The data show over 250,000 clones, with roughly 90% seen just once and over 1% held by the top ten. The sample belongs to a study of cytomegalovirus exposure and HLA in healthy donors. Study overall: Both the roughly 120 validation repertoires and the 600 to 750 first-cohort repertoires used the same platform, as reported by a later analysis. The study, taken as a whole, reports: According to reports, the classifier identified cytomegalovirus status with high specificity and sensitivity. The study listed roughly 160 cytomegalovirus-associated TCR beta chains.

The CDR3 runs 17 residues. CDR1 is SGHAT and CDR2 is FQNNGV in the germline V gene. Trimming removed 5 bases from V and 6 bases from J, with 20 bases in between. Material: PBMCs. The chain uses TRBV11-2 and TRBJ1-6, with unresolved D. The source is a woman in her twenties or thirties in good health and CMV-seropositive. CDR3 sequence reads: CASSLRRRTSPNSPLHF. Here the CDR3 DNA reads TGTGCCAGCAGCCTTAGGCGTAGGACGAGCCCTAATTCACCCCTCCACTTT.